The next 8 T cell receptor beta chains were all read from a single sample in a study of blood T cell repertoires in COVID-19. Assay: immunoSEQ multiplex PCR; the TCRdb copy retains only in-frame clones and omits some. The data contain about 160,000 clones, roughly 84% of them singletons. The sample was PBMCs or T cells enriched from blood (not recorded which). The receptors shown here come from a man in his 60s who had recovered from COVID-19.

V and J are TRBV30 and TRBJ2-7; D is perhaps TRBD1 (6 bases). This CDR3 region has 17 residues. V shed 6 bases and J shed 3 bases, with 27 bases lying between them. The germline V gene encodes CDR1 GTSNPN and CDR2 SVGIG (reference sequence). The CDR3 is CACFRHTGTTGHYEQYF. The CDR3 DNA reads as TGTGCCTGTTTTCGTCACACCGGGACAACGGGCCACTACGAGCAGTACTTC.

A single count supports this clone. The chain links TRBV28 to TRBJ2-1, with 9 positions matching TRBD1. The germline V gene has CDR1 MDHEN and CDR2 SYDVKM. Unmatched junction bases numbered 11, after V lost 7 bases and J lost 4 bases. The CDR3 sequence is 16 residues long. This chain's CDR3 is CASISTGGGRYNEQFF. CDR3 DNA: TGTGCCAGCATTTCCACAGGGGGCGGGAGATACAATGAGCAGTTCTTC.

The rearrangement joins TRBV30 to TRBJ1-4, with TRBD1 matching 10 bases. Germline V gives CDR1 GTSNPN, CDR2 SVGIG (reference sequence). The CDR3 is made up of 16 amino acids. V was pared by 5 bases and J by 2 bases, with 8 bases of the junction left unmatched. The CDR3 bases are TGTGCCTGGCAGAAAAGACAGGGGGCGACTAATGAAAAACTGTTTTTT. Its protein is CAWQKRQGATNEKLFF.

The V gene is TRBV7-9, the J gene TRBJ1-5, with a possible D match to TRBD1 (6 bases). V shed 4 bases and J shed 0 bases, with 10 bases lying between them. CDR3 length: 15 amino acids. Germline CDR1 is SEHNR and CDR2 is FQNEAQ (reference sequence). As DNA, the CDR3 is TGTGCCAGCAGCTCAGGGGAACGTAGCAATCAGCCCCAGCATTTT. Its protein is CASSSGERSNQPQHF.

The gene calls are TRBV10-3 and TRBJ1-5, with D possibly being TRBD1 (5 bases). This CDR3 has 15 residues. V was pared by 3 bases and J by 0 bases, with 9 bases between. Germline assignment: CDR1 ENHRY and CDR2 SYGVKD. The CDR3 is CAISERQNSNQPQHF. The CDR3 DNA reads TGTGCCATCAGTGAACGACAGAATAGCAATCAGCCCCAGCATTTT.

The rearrangement links TRBV12-3 or TRBV12-4 to TRBJ2-7, with 7 bases matching TRBD2. This CDR3 has 12 amino acids. The ends lost 8 bases at V and 6 bases at J; junction bases unmatched: 7. In nucleotides, the CDR3 is TGTGCCAGCGGGGGGGGACGCCGCGAGCAGTACTTC. This sequence encodes CASGGGRREQYF.

This chain joins TRBV5-1 and TRBJ2-7; possibly TRBD1 for D (6 bases). The CDR3 length is 16 residues. Trimming removed 0 bases at V and 2 bases at J, with 15 bases between. From germline, CDR1 is SGHRS and CDR2 YFSETQ. CDR3 nucleotides: TGCGCCAGCAGCTTGGGGGGATCTGGGGGCCCCTACGAGCAGTACTTC. Translation: CASSLGGSGGPYEQYF. Drawing the rest from reference TRBV5-1 and TRBJ2-7, the complete variable domain is KAGVTQTPRYLIKTRGQQVTLSCSPISGHRSVSWYQQTPGQGLQFLFEYFSETQRNKGNFPGRFSGRQFSNSRSEMNVSTLELGDSALYLCASSLGGSGGPYEQYFGPGTRLTVT.

The chain carries TRBV12-3 or TRBV12-4 and TRBJ1-2; D is possibly TRBD1 (5 bases). This CDR3 region has 12 residues. V dropped 1 base and J dropped 7 bases, with 7 bases sitting between them. The CDR3: CASSLGGLGYTF. For the CDR3, the DNA is TGTGCCAGCAGTTTAGGGGGACTTGGCTACACCTTC.